This section outlines one T cell receptor (beta chain) sequence together with its context. Its antigen is currently unknown. The junction had 4 bases not matched to a gene; V was cut back by 1 base and J by 4 bases. From germline, CDR1 is MNHEY and CDR2 SMNVEV (reference sequence). This CDR3 contains 16 residues. The data stem from a study of identical twins. Study-level results: Model-predicted out-of-frame TCR alpha sharing fell below observed values in monozygotic twins. Twins' excess sharing was less marked for out-of-frame beta sequences. Memory repertoires lacked the insertion deficit that abundant cord blood beta clonotypes showed.

A universal primer site came from template switching; cDNA carried unique molecular identifiers. TCRdb called the 5' RACE reads again in MiXCR, with one record for every CDR3 protein. The sample has roughly 1.6 million distinct CDR3 sequences, about 31% seen once. Sample: cord blood. The rearrangement links TRBV27 to TRBJ2-1; 10 bases align to TRBD2. This clonotype was obtained from a newborn girl in good health. The CDR3 nucleotides read TGTGCCAGCAGTTTATTTTCTAGCGGGAGATACAATGAGCAGTTCTTC. This translates into CASSLFSSGRYNEQFF.